This entry concerns a single T cell receptor beta chain. The data derive from a study of blood T cell repertoires in COVID-19. Turning to the study itself: Cohort 3 recovery required two negative PCRs, clearance, or symptom resolution. Collection of acute and convalescent COVID-19 samples took place in the United States, Italy and Spain.

Measured with immunoSEQ multiplex PCR; TCRdb has only the in-frame clones, and not every one. The repertoire consists of 150,000 to 200,000 clones, with about 88% occurring once and the leading ten covering around 23%. Germline-derived CDR1 and CDR2 are MNHEY and SMNVEV (reference sequence). Trimming removed 2 bases from V and 3 bases from J; junction bases left unmatched: 2. The CDR3 spans 15 residues. The origin of this receptor is a woman aged 40 to 50 in a cohort exposed to, infected with or recovered from COVID-19 (not recorded which). Sequencing was done on a sample of PBMCs or T cells enriched from blood (not recorded which). This sequence joins TRBV27 and TRBJ1-5, with 9 bases that match TRBD1. The CDR3, as DNA: TGTGCCAGCAGTTTAGGGACAGGGTCCAATCAGCCCCAGCATTTT. It specifies CASSLGTGSNQPQHF.